Below are 32 T cell receptor beta chains sequenced from a single sample in a study of beta chain features in type 1 diabetes. The entirety of the isolated RNA underwent reverse transcription, so expressed TCRB transcripts were sequenced. Assay: immunoSEQ multiplex PCR; the TCRdb copy retains only in-frame clones and omits some. The sample shows 500,000 to 700,000 clones, 15% of them seen only once. Sequencing input: naive CD4+ T cells from blood. All receptors derive from a man between 18 and 35 years old in good health.

The V call is TRBV9, the J call TRBJ2-1; tentative D call: TRBD2 (7 bases). The CDR3 runs 14 residues. The germline gives CDR1 SGDLS, CDR2 YYNGEE. V was cut by 0 bases and J by 10 bases, with 14 bases left in between. The CDR3 DNA is TGTGCCAGCAGCGTAGTACTAGCGAGGGGGGAGCAGTTCTTC. Translation gives CASSVVLARGEQFF.

As DNA, the CDR3 is TGTGCCAGCAGCTCTTTCAGGGGAGGGGTAGAGACCCAGTACTTC. Residues: CASSSFRGGVETQYF. The chain employs TRBV25-1 and TRBJ2-5; the D gene is possibly TRBD2 (7 bases). The CDR3 extends over 15 amino acids. CDR1 is MGHDK, CDR2 SYGVNS, per germline. Trimming left V 6 bases short and J 4 bases short, with 18 bases between.

This clone appeared a few times. An end of the junction differs from the germline gene, which may be a read error. This chain uses TRBV28 with TRBJ2-7, with 8 bases aligning to TRBD1. The CDR3 is 16 amino acids. CDR1 and CDR2 (germline): MDHEN, SYDVKM. The CDR3 loop reads CASSSPLGQGARREHF. As DNA, the CDR3 is TGTGCCAGCAGTTCCCCCTTGGGGCAGGGGGCGCGCCGGGAGCACTTC.

The genes are TRBV9 and TRBJ2-7, with TRBD1 matching over 9 bases. The V segment lost 0 bases and the J segment 9 bases; nucleotides outside the gene matches: 7. The CDR3 spans 14 residues. The germline gives CDR1 SGDLS, CDR2 YYNGEE. For the CDR3, the DNA is TGTGCCAGCAGCGTAGGTGGGACAGGGCTGGGGCAGTACTTC. Amino acids: CASSVGGTGLGQYF.

This sequence joins TRBV5-4 and TRBJ2-7, with TRBD1 identical over 9 bases. CDR3 length: 15 residues. Germline CDR1 is SGHNT and CDR2 is YYREEE (reference sequence). After removal of 5 bases from V and 2 bases from J, the junction contained 8 bases not matched to a gene. This CDR3 is CASRSGTGLTYEQYF. The CDR3 DNA reads as TGTGCCAGCAGGTCCGGGACAGGGCTTACCTACGAGCAGTACTTC.

This chain joins TRBV28 and TRBJ2-5; 11 nucleotides match TRBD2. The germline gives CDR1 MDHEN, CDR2 SYDVKM. With 5 bases clipped from V and 5 bases from J, the junction kept 13 bases outside the gene matches. The CDR3 contains 17 residues. CDR3: CASSGVTSGRRGETQYF. The CDR3 bases are TGTGCCAGCAGTGGGGTCACTAGCGGGAGAAGGGGGGAGACCCAGTACTTC. Full variable domain (remainder filled in from reference TRBV28 and TRBJ2-5): DVKVTQSSRYLVKRTGEKVFLECVQDMDHENMFWYRQDPGLGLRLIYFSYDVKMKEKGDIPEGYSVSREKKERFSLILESASTNQTSMYLCASSGVTSGRRGETQYFGPGTRLLVL.

The chain recombines TRBV6-5 with TRBJ1-1; tentative D call: TRBD1 (5 bases). Per the germline V gene, CDR1 is MNHEY and CDR2 is SVGAGI. CDR3 length: 13 amino acids. The V end was cut by 4 bases, the J end by 6 bases, with 12 bases between. The CDR3 DNA follows: TGTGCCAGCAGTTTAACCGGGACGGCTGAAGCTTTCTTT. Residues: CASSLTGTAEAFF.

The rearrangement uses TRBV7-9 and TRBJ1-1; the D is unclear. V dropped 3 bases and J dropped 3 bases, with 11 bases sitting between them. CDR3 length: 14 amino acids. Germline V gene lookup returns CDR1 SEHNR and CDR2 FQNEAQ (reference sequence). CDR3 sequence reads: CASSFRGSYTEAFF. Written as DNA, the CDR3 is TGTGCCAGCAGCTTCCGCGGGAGTTACACTGAAGCTTTCTTT.

J is TRBJ2-7 and V is TRBV5-1; TRBD1 matches at 8 bases. V trimming: 4 bases; J trimming: 7 bases; junction bases outside the gene matches: 10. CDR1 is SGHRS and CDR2 is YFSETQ in the germline V gene. This CDR3 has 14 amino acids. The CDR3 DNA reads TGCGCCAGCAGCCCCCGGACAGGGCCTGGGGAGCAGTACTTC. It codes for CASSPRTGPGEQYF.

This clone was detected only a few times. This chain uses TRBV6-5 with TRBJ1-1; D remains ambiguous. This CDR3 spans 10 amino acids. Trimming left V 9 bases short and J 7 bases short, with 9 bases between. Germline CDR1 MNHEY, CDR2 SVGAGI. CDR3 DNA sequence: TGTGCCAGTGGAATCGGTGAAGCTTTCTTT. This translates into CASGIGEAFF.

This sequence joins TRBV5-6 and TRBJ2-5, with 8 positions matching TRBD1. This CDR3 has 17 residues. J gave up 2 bases and V 4 bases, and 13 bases lay outside the gene matches. Germline assignment: CDR1 SGHDT and CDR2 YYEEEE. CDR3 region: CASSQYGQGGSQETQYF. CDR3 coding DNA: TGTGCCAGCAGCCAATATGGACAGGGAGGATCGCAAGAGACCCAGTACTTC. Full variable domain (rest looked up from reference TRBV5-6 and TRBJ2-5): DAGVTQSPTHLIKTRGQQVTLRCSPKSGHDTVSWYQQALGQGPQFIFQYYEEEERQRGNFPDRFSGHQFPNYSSELNVNALLLGDSALYLCASSQYGQGGSQETQYFGPGTRLLVL.

The rearrangement uses TRBV30 and TRBJ1-1; D is ambiguous. Germline V gene data show CDR1 as GTSNPN and CDR2 as SVGIG (reference sequence). The CDR3 spans 11 residues. Trimming pared 4 bases from V and 10 bases from J, leaving 13 bases between. The CDR3 nucleotides read TGTGCCTGGAATTCAGGAGCTGGAGCTTTCTTT. It is translated as CAWNSGAGAFF.

Only a few counts were recorded for this clone. The genes are TRBV12-5 and TRBJ2-1; TRBD2 agrees at 11 bases. The V segment lost 3 bases and the J segment 0 bases; nucleotides outside the gene matches: 4. The CDR3 sequence is 17 residues long. From germline, CDR1 is LGHNT and CDR2 FRNRAP. This CDR3 reads CASGFTSGGLSYNEQFF. The CDR3 region has the DNA TGTGCTAGTGGTTTTACTAGCGGGGGTCTCTCCTACAATGAGCAGTTCTTC.

The chain couples TRBV30 to TRBJ1-1; 8 bases agree with TRBD1. CDR1 GTSNPN and CDR2 SVGIG come from the germline V gene (reference sequence). The CDR3 is 15 amino acids. The ends lost 4 bases at V and 1 base at J; junction bases unmatched: 8. Written as DNA, the CDR3 is TGTGCCTGGATTCGGCCAGGGGGCCGGAACACTGAAGCTTTCTTT. It translates to CAWIRPGGRNTEAFF.

The chain combines TRBV7-3 with TRBJ2-1, with D hard to call. CDR1 and CDR2 (germline): SGHTA, FQGTGA. Trimming left V 2 bases short and J 6 bases short, with 14 bases between. This CDR3 has 15 amino acids. This CDR3 is CASSLGVSRFNEQFF. For the CDR3, the DNA is TGTGCCAGCAGCTTAGGCGTCTCCAGGTTCAATGAGCAGTTCTTC.

This chain connects TRBV29-1 to TRBJ1-2, with D unclear. This CDR3 is built from 10 residues. Germline V gene sequence: CDR1 SQVTM, CDR2 ANQGSEA. This chain's CDR3 is CAGANYGYTF. CDR3 in DNA: TGCGCCGGGGCTAACTATGGCTACACCTTC.

This clone was seen a few times. The gene calls are TRBV5-6 and TRBJ1-5, with a weak D call TRBD1 (5 bases). The CDR3 is 15 amino acids. The V end lost 2 bases, the J end lost 2 bases, and 11 bases lay between the germline ends. CDR1 is SGHDT and CDR2 is YYEEEE in the germline V gene. The CDR3 sequence is CASSFWGSGNQPQHF. The CDR3 coding sequence is TGTGCCAGCAGCTTCTGGGGGAGTGGCAATCAGCCCCAGCATTTT.

This clone was found a few times. This chain links TRBV7-6 with TRBJ2-7; 7 nucleotides match TRBD1. Germline values: CDR1 SGHVS, CDR2 FNYEAQ. After removal of 5 bases from V and 7 bases from J, the junction contained 23 bases not matched to a gene. The CDR3 loop spans 18 amino acids. The chain's CDR3 is CASSPDGPPTGWREEQYF. The CDR3 region has the DNA TGTGCCAGCAGCCCCGACGGGCCCCCGACAGGGTGGAGAGAGGAGCAGTACTTC.

The chain joins TRBV29-1 to TRBJ2-1, with D perhaps assigned TRBD1 or TRBD2 (5 bases each). From germline, CDR1 is SQVTM and CDR2 ANQGSEA. The V gene lost 4 bases and the J gene lost 4 bases, with 11 bases spanning the gap. The CDR3 is 13 residues long. The CDR3 DNA reads TGCAGCGTTGCGGGGCTTCCTTACAATGAGCAGTTCTTC. Amino acids: CSVAGLPYNEQFF.

The chain employs TRBV18 and TRBJ1-1, with TRBD1 as a possible D gene (5 bases). This CDR3 is built from 13 residues. V dropped 4 bases and J dropped 1 base, with 7 bases sitting between them. Germline CDR1 reads KGHSH; CDR2 reads LQKENI. CDR3 loop: CASSQGKNTEAFF. In nucleotides, the CDR3 is TGTGCCAGCTCACAGGGGAAGAACACTGAAGCTTTCTTT. Looking up the rest from reference TRBV18 and TRBJ1-1 gives the full variable domain: NAGVMQNPRHLVRRRGQEARLRCSPMKGHSHVYWYRQLPEEGLKFMVYLQKENIIDESGMPKERFSAEFPKEGPSILRIQQVVRGDSAAYFCASSQGKNTEAFFGQGTRLTVV.

The rearrangement links TRBV7-8 to TRBJ2-7; D is ambiguous. This CDR3 comprises 13 residues. The V gene's germline CDR1 is SGHVS and CDR2 FQNEAQ. Trimming shortened V by 6 bases and J by 3 bases, and 12 bases separated the two germline ends. This chain's CDR3 is CASRLDGNYEQYF. As DNA, the CDR3 is TGTGCCAGCAGATTGGACGGCAACTACGAGCAGTACTTC.

V usage is TRBV7-2 and J usage is TRBJ2-7; tentatively, D is TRBD2 (5 bases). The CDR3 is 13 amino acids. CDR1 SGHTA and CDR2 FQGNSA come from the germline V gene. The ends were cut back, 7 bases at V and 4 bases at J, with 14 bases in the middle. CDR3 sequence reads: CASTLGGRYEQYF. The CDR3 nucleotides read TGTGCCAGCACCCTCGGAGGCCGGTACGAGCAGTACTTC.

The J gene is TRBJ2-3, the V gene TRBV28, with 10 bases fitting TRBD2. J was trimmed by 6 bases and V by 4 bases; bases with no gene match: 7. Germline V CDR1 and CDR2: MDHEN, SYDVKM. This CDR3 has 15 residues. The CDR3 coding sequence is TGTGCCAGCAGTTCCCCCGGGACTAGCGTTGATACGCAGTATTTT. Protein: CASSSPGTSVDTQYF.

The chain is built from TRBV7-3 and TRBJ2-1; 7 bases match TRBD1. The CDR3 sequence is 14 residues long. The germline V gene has CDR1 SGHTA and CDR2 FQGTGA. The V segment lost 3 bases and the J segment 8 bases; nucleotides outside the gene matches: 7. In nucleotides, the CDR3 is TGTGCCAGCAGCTTCCCGGGACAGAGCGATGAGCAGTTCTTC. Translation: CASSFPGQSDEQFF.

The chain carries TRBV28 and TRBJ1-1; no clear D gene. This CDR3 has 12 residues. The germline V and J ends were trimmed by 7 bases and 4 bases, with 10 bases remaining between them. Germline V gene data show CDR1 as MDHEN and CDR2 as SYDVKM. The CDR3, as DNA: TGTGCCAGCACCGATAGGGCCACTGAAGCTTTCTTT. Translated, it gives CASTDRATEAFF.

This chain connects TRBV6-6 to TRBJ2-2, with D unclear. Trimming stripped 4 bases from V and 4 bases from J, with 13 bases between. Germline V CDR1 and CDR2: MNHNY, SVGAGI (reference sequence). This CDR3 has 15 amino acids. Here the CDR3 DNA reads TGTGCCAGCAGTTTACCGGGCACCTCCACCGGGGAGCTGTTTTTT. Its protein is CASSLPGTSTGELFF.

The J gene is TRBJ1-6, the V gene TRBV28; the D gene is possibly TRBD1 (5 bases). This CDR3 is built from 15 residues. Trimming cost V 5 bases and J 0 bases, with 8 bases left between them. Germline assignment: CDR1 MDHEN and CDR2 SYDVKM. CDR3 DNA sequence: TGTGCCAGCAGTGGGGGGGTCTCCTATAATTCACCCCTCCACTTT. Residues: CASSGGVSYNSPLHF. The variable domain in full, completed from reference TRBV28 and TRBJ1-6, reads DVKVTQSSRYLVKRTGEKVFLECVQDMDHENMFWYRQDPGLGLRLIYFSYDVKMKEKGDIPEGYSVSREKKERFSLILESASTNQTSMYLCASSGGVSYNSPLHFGNGTRLTVT.

This clone has a handful of counts. The CDR3 bases are TGTGCCAGCAGTTCCTGGAATTACGAGCAGTACTTC. Its translation is CASSSWNYEQYF. The chain recombines TRBV27 with TRBJ2-7, with D unresolved. V gave up 4 bases and J gave up 4 bases, with 8 bases separating them. The CDR3 loop spans 12 amino acids. Germline values: CDR1 MNHEY, CDR2 SMNVEV (reference sequence).

CDR3 region: CASRVGRGSQPQHF. CDR3 bases: TGTGCCAGCAGGGTAGGACGTGGTTCTCAGCCCCAGCATTTT. V usage is TRBV6-1 and J usage is TRBJ1-5; D gene ambiguous. V was clipped by 6 bases and J by 6 bases, with 15 bases between them. The CDR3 is 14 amino acids. CDR1 is MNHNS and CDR2 is SASEGT in the germline V gene.

This clone was counted between two and nine times. CDR3 nucleotide sequence: TGTGCCAGCAGTGAGGCTGGCTACACCTTC. Its translation is CASSEAGYTF. The J gene is TRBJ1-2, the V gene TRBV9; no definite D call. The CDR3 spans 10 residues. CDR1 and CDR2 from the germline V gene are SGDLS and YYNGEE. The V and J ends lost 5 bases and 7 bases respectively, with 6 bases between them.

The V call is TRBV7-2, the J call TRBJ2-7, with TRBD1 identical over 8 bases. This CDR3 has 14 amino acids. The V segment lost 5 bases and the J segment 2 bases; nucleotides outside the gene matches: 5. CDR1 SGHTA and CDR2 FQGNSA come from the germline V gene. The CDR3 loop is CASSGWDRTYEQYF. DNA of the CDR3: TGTGCCAGCAGCGGATGGGACAGGACCTACGAGCAGTACTTC.

A few counts support this clone. This chain uses TRBV27 with TRBJ1-1, with D perhaps TRBD1 (5 bases). The germline V gene has CDR1 MNHEY and CDR2 SMNVEV (reference sequence). The CDR3 has 13 residues. V lost 9 bases, J lost 5 bases, and 16 bases lay in between. The CDR3 nucleotides read TGTGCCAGTCTCCGCGCCGGGGGGACTGAAGCTTTCTTT. Amino acid sequence: CASLRAGGTEAFF.